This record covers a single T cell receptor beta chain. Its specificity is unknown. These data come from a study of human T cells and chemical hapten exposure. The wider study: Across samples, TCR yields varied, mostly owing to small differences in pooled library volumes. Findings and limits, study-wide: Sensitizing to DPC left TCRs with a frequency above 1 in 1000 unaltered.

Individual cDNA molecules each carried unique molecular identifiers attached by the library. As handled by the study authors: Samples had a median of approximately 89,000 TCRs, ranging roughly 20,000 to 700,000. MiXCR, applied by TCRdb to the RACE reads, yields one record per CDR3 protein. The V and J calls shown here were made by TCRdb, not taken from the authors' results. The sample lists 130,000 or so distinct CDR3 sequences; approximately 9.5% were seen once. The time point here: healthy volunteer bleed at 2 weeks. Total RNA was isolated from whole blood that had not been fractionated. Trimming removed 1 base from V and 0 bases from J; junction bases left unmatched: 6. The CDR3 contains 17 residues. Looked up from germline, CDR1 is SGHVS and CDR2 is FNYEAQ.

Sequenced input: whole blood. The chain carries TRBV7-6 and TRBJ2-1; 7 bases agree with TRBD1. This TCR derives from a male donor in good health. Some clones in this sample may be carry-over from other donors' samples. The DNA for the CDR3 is TGTGCCAGCAGCTTAGAAGGGACAGCCCACTCCTACAATGAGCAGTTCTTC. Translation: CASSLEGTAHSYNEQFF.